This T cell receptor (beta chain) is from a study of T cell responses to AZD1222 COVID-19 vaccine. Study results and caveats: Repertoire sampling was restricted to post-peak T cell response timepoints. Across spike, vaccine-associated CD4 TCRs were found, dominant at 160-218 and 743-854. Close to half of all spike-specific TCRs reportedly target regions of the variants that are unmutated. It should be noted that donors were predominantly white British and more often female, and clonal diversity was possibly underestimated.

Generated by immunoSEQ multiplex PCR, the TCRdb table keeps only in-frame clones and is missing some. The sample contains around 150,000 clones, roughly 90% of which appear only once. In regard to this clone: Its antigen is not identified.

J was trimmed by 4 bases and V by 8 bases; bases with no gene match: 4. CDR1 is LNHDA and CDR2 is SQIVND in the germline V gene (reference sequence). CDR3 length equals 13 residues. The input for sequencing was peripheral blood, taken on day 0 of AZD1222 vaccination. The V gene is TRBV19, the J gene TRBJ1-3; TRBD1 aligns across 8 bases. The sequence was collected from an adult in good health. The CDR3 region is CASGTGGGNTIYF. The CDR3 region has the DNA TGTGCCAGTGGAACAGGGGGAGGAAACACCATATATTTT.